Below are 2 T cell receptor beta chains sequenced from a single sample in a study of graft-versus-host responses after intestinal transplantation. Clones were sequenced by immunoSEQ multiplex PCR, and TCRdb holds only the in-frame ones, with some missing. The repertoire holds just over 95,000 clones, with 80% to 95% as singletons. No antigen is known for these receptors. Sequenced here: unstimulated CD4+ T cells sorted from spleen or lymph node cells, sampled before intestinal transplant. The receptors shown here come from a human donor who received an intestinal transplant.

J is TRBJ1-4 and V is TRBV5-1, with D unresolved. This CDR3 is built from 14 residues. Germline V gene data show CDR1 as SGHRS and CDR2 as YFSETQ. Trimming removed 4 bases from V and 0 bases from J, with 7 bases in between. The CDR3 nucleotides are TGCGCCAGCAGCCCTACCCCAACTAATGAAAAACTGTTTTTT. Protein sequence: CASSPTPTNEKLFF.

The CDR3 DNA reads as TGTGCCTGGGGGCACAGGGGGCTGGTCTATGGCTACACCTTC. It codes for CAWGHRGLVYGYTF. This chain uses TRBV30 with TRBJ1-2; 9 bases align to TRBD1. The CDR3 totals 14 residues. Germline CDR1 is GTSNPN and CDR2 is SVGIG (reference sequence). V was clipped by 5 bases and J by 4 bases; unmatched bases: 8.